Presented here are 5 T cell receptor beta chains from one specimen sequenced in a study of T cell repertoires in ileal Crohn's disease. This table comes from immunoSEQ multiplex PCR, and its TCRdb copy is limited to in-frame clones, with some not included. The sample lists over 14,000 clones; around two thirds were seen once. The sequenced material came from ileal tissue. The receptors come from an adult with Crohn's disease.

This clone was counted between two and nine times. The chain uses TRBV7-2 and TRBJ2-7, with D perhaps TRBD1 (5 bases). The germline V gene has CDR1 SGHTA and CDR2 FQGNSA. Between the trimmed V and J ends, which lost 5 bases and 6 bases, there was a span of 14 bases. The CDR3 length is 13 residues. The CDR3 nucleotides are TGTGCCAGCAGCCCGTTTCTGGGGCTCGAGCAGTACTTC. Translation gives CASSPFLGLEQYF.

This clone was seen more than once but under ten times. The V call is TRBV2, the J call TRBJ1-1, with D tentatively TRBD1 (5 bases). In germline, CDR1 is SNHLY, CDR2 FYNNEI. The CDR3 loop spans 15 amino acids. Trimming left V 8 bases short and J 4 bases short, with 20 bases between. Here the CDR3 reads CASVTNSWGGTEAFF. In DNA, the CDR3 is TGTGCCAGCGTCACTAACTCCTGGGGGGGCACTGAAGCTTTCTTT.

This clone was picked up a small number of times. The chain couples TRBV2 to TRBJ1-1; D is possibly TRBD1 (5 bases). This CDR3 spans 14 amino acids. The germline CDR1 and CDR2 sequences are SNHLY and FYNNEI. The germline V and J ends were trimmed by 6 bases and 0 bases, with 11 bases remaining between them. CDR3 in DNA: TGTGCCAGCAGCCGAAGGGGTATGAACACTGAAGCTTTCTTT. Translated: CASSRRGMNTEAFF.

This sequence joins TRBV28 and TRBJ1-2, with D maybe TRBD1 (6 bases). The V and J ends lost 1 base and 4 bases respectively, with 10 bases between them. Germline-derived CDR1 and CDR2 are MDHEN and SYDVKM. CDR3 length equals 14 residues. CDR3 nucleotide sequence: TGTGCCAGCAGTTTATTTCAGGGGCTCTATGGCTACACCTTC. Translation gives CASSLFQGLYGYTF.

This sequence joins TRBV2 and TRBJ1-3; D might be TRBD1 (6 bases). The CDR3 consists of 14 residues. Germline values: CDR1 SNHLY, CDR2 FYNNEI. The ends were cut back, 4 bases at V and 2 bases at J, with 9 bases in the middle. Here the CDR3 reads CASSANRAGNTIYF. The CDR3 DNA follows: TGTGCCAGCAGTGCTAACAGGGCTGGAAACACCATATATTTT.